This T cell receptor (beta chain) was recovered during a study of shared T cell receptors in the human thymus. In germline, CDR1 is SGHDT, CDR2 YYEEEE. With V trimmed by 1 base and J by 5 bases, 8 bases remained unmatched. CDR3 length: 17 amino acids. The table came from immunoSEQ multiplex PCR; TCRdb's copy has only in-frame clones and leaves some out. In the table there are hundreds of thousands of clones, around nine tenths of which are singletons. These data were likewise used in another study, on human thymus T cells. That work adds: The donors were infants in Finland with congenital heart defects, otherwise immunologically healthy. Thymus tissue was removed during corrective cardiac surgery. In thymic and blood repertoires alike, V and J usage looked biased. Related research has reported that thymic repertoires overlap highly among unrelated individuals.

Material: thymocytes. This clonotype was sampled from a boy in the first two years of life with a congenital heart defect. This chain connects TRBV5-6 to TRBJ2-3; TRBD2 matches at 12 bases. The CDR3 loop is CASSLWASGRGRDTQYF. The CDR3 DNA reads TGTGCCAGCAGCTTGTGGGCTAGCGGGAGGGGAAGAGATACGCAGTATTTT.